The 14 T cell receptor beta chains below come from one sample, sequenced in a study of blood T cell repertoires in COVID-19. TCRdb's table, derived via immunoSEQ multiplex PCR, lists solely in-frame clones and lacks some. The sample holds about 62,000 clones, 83% seen once. Sequenced sample: peripheral blood. The source of these receptors is a human donor in a cohort sampled during active COVID-19.

This chain uses TRBV12-3 or TRBV12-4 with TRBJ2-7, with TRBD1 matching over 8 bases. The CDR3 is made up of 12 amino acids. V was pared by 5 bases and J by 6 bases, with 3 bases of the junction left unmatched. The CDR3 DNA reads TGTGCCAGCAGTCCAGGGGGCCGCGAGCAGTACTTC. Residues: CASSPGGREQYF.

The chain joins TRBV19 to TRBJ2-7; 10 nucleotides match TRBD1. The junction had 6 bases not matched to a gene; V was cut back by 7 bases and J by 3 bases. This CDR3 is built from 14 residues. Germline V lookup: CDR1 LNHDA, CDR2 SQIVND (reference sequence). The DNA for the CDR3 is TGTGCCAGTAAAGAGACAGGGGGCAGCTACGAGCAGTACTTC. Protein sequence: CASKETGGSYEQYF.

V gene TRBV7-8 combines with J gene TRBJ1-2; 10 nucleotides line up with TRBD1. Per the germline V gene, CDR1 is SGHVS and CDR2 is FQNEAQ. Trimming removed 6 bases from V and 1 base from J; junction bases left unmatched: 11. The length of the CDR3 is 17 residues. CDR3 amino acids: CASSSSLGQGGNYGYTF. CDR3 DNA: TGTGCCAGCAGTTCCTCGCTAGGACAGGGGGGTAACTATGGCTACACCTTC.

The CDR3 region is CASSQDLTGRGYTF. CDR3 nucleotides: TGTGCCAGCAGCCAAGATCTGACAGGGCGCGGCTACACCTTC. The rearrangement uses TRBV4-2 and TRBJ1-2, with 7 nucleotides matching TRBD1. Germline values: CDR1 LGHNA, CDR2 YNFKEQ. V lost 0 bases and J lost 8; bases outside the gene matches: 6. CDR3 length equals 14 residues.

This clone has a handful of counts. The chain uses TRBV30 and TRBJ1-4, with TRBD1 matching 7 bases. The CDR3 runs to 14 residues. With V trimmed by 0 bases and J by 11 bases, 9 bases remained unmatched. Germline V CDR1 and CDR2: GTSNPN, SVGIG (reference sequence). CDR3: CAWSVAGQLGKLFF. The DNA of the CDR3 is TGTGCCTGGAGTGTGGCGGGACAGCTAGGGAAACTGTTTTTT.

The V call is TRBV6-1, the J call TRBJ1-3; 8 nucleotides line up with TRBD1. CDR1 and CDR2 from the germline V gene are MNHNS and SASEGT. Unmatched junction bases numbered 9, after V lost 1 base and J lost 4 bases. The length of the CDR3 is 17 residues. The CDR3 spells CASSEVLDRVGGNTIYF. CDR3 sequence (DNA): TGTGCCAGCAGTGAAGTTCTGGACAGGGTCGGCGGAAACACCATATATTTT.

The chain couples TRBV3-1 (or the pseudogene TRBV3-2) to TRBJ1-2; possible D gene TRBD1, 5 bases. Germline CDR1 is LGHDT and CDR2 is YNNKEL (reference sequence). Trimming left V 2 bases short and J 0 bases short, with 7 bases between. The CDR3 sequence is 14 residues long. CDR3: CASSQRTTNYGYTF. The CDR3 DNA sequence: TGTGCCAGCAGCCAAAGGACAACTAACTATGGCTACACCTTC.

The V call is TRBV15, the J call TRBJ2-3; D is uncertain. CDR3 length: 13 residues. The ends were cut back, 0 bases at V and 3 bases at J, with 4 bases in the middle. Germline V gene data show CDR1 as LNHNV and CDR2 as YYDKDF (reference sequence). In nucleotides, the CDR3 is TGTGCCACCAGCAGAGATCCGACAGATACGCAGTATTTT. It encodes CATSRDPTDTQYF.

This clone was observed once. This chain uses TRBV7-9 with TRBJ1-1; 7 positions agree with TRBD1. Germline CDR1 SEHNR, CDR2 FQNEAQ (reference sequence). The V and J ends lost 1 base and 5 bases, in that order; junction bases with no gene match: 4. CDR3 length: 14 residues. In DNA, the CDR3 is TGTGCCAGCAGCTTAGAGGCAGGGGGAACTGAAGCTTTCTTT. Protein product: CASSLEAGGTEAFF.

This clone appeared a single time. One end of the junction is discordant with germline, which a read error may explain. This sequence joins TRBV7-7 and TRBJ2-5; D gene uncertain. The CDR3 extends over 15 amino acids. Germline V lookup: CDR1 SSHAT, CDR2 FNYEAQ (reference sequence). CDR3 region: CASSLNVAVQETQYF. The CDR3 coding sequence is TGTGCTAGCAGCTTAAACGTGGCGGTCCAAGAGACCCAGTACTTC. The full variable domain, its missing parts supplied by reference TRBV7-7 and TRBJ2-5, is GAGVSQSPRYKVTKRGQDVTLRCDPISSHATLYWYQQALGQGPEFLTYFNYEAQPDKSGLPSDRFSAERPEGSISTLTIQRTEQRDSAMYRCASSLNVAVQETQYFGPGTRLLVL.

In its sample, this clone was seen a few times. This rearrangement joins TRBV4-1 to TRBJ1-1; no firm D call. The V end lost 4 bases, the J end lost 4 bases, and 10 bases lay between the germline ends. The V gene's germline CDR1 is MGHRA and CDR2 YSYEKL. The CDR3 is 13 residues long. The CDR3 loop reads CASSPLAGTEAFF. CDR3 sequence (DNA): TGCGCCAGCAGCCCTTTAGCGGGCACTGAAGCTTTCTTT.

The V gene is TRBV18, the J gene TRBJ2-7; no reliable D call. Germline V gives CDR1 KGHSH, CDR2 LQKENI. The length of the CDR3 is 15 residues. V dropped 3 bases and J dropped 4 bases, with 16 bases sitting between them. The CDR3 reads CASSPAALSGYEQYF. The CDR3 coding sequence is TGTGCCAGCTCACCCGCCGCCCTCTCGGGTTACGAGCAGTACTTC.

The V and J genes are TRBV7-6 and TRBJ2-2; D unclear. The CDR3 spans 16 residues. Trimming removed 0 bases at V and 0 bases at J, with 8 bases between. Germline loops: CDR1 SGHVS, CDR2 FNYEAQ. The chain's CDR3 is CASSLASRSNTGELFF. The CDR3 bases are TGTGCCAGCAGCTTAGCTTCCAGGTCGAACACCGGGGAGCTGTTTTTT.

In its sample, this clone was seen a few times. The J gene is TRBJ2-5, the V gene TRBV4-1; a weak D match, TRBD1 (7 bases). This CDR3 has 15 residues. The V gene lost 1 base and the J gene lost 5 bases, with 14 bases spanning the gap. Germline V gene data show CDR1 as MGHRA and CDR2 as YSYEKL. In DNA, the CDR3 is TGCGCCAGCAGCCAAGTTGCAGGGGGGACGGAGACCCAGTACTTC. Its translation: CASSQVAGGTETQYF.